These T cell receptor beta chains were read from a single sample in a study of cytotoxic CD8 clonotypes in ibrutinib-treated CLL. The assay was immunoSEQ multiplex PCR, and TCRdb's table has in-frame clones only and misses some. The sample has roughly 250,000 clones, 70% seen once. The sequencing here drew on PBMCs, taken after 24 months of ibrutinib treatment. The receptors originated from a human donor with chronic lymphocytic leukemia. CDR3s include the opening cysteine and the closing phenylalanine or tryptophan. A D gene is named only where the DNA matches it firmly. Expanded clones get a size class; other rows say once, few or many, or leave the size out.

V gene: TRBV7-7
J gene: TRBJ2-5
clone size: few
D gene: .
CDR3 DNA: TGTGCTAGCAGCTTGGCCGGGGCACCGCCAGAGACCCAGTACTTC
CDR3 protein: CASSLAGAPPETQYF

V gene: TRBV28
J gene: TRBJ1-5
clone size: few
D gene: .
CDR3 DNA: TGTGCCAGCAGTTTCCGGCAGGTTAGCAATCAGCCCCAGCATTTT
CDR3 protein: CASSFRQVSNQPQHF

V gene: TRBV2
J gene: TRBJ1-1
clone size: few
D gene: .
CDR3 DNA: TGTGCCAGCACCGGAAGTCGGGCGAGGGAAGCTTTCTTT
CDR3 protein: CASTGSRAREAFF

V gene: TRBV28
J gene: TRBJ2-7
clone size: .
D gene: .
CDR3 DNA: TGTGCCGTCTTGCGGGGAGACTCCTACGAGCAGTACTTC
CDR3 protein: CAVLRGDSYEQYF

V gene: TRBV19
J gene: TRBJ1-2
clone size: .
D gene: .
CDR3 DNA: TGTGCCAGTAGTGATTCCGGAGACACCTTTAACTATGGCTACACCTTC
CDR3 protein: CASSDSGDTFNYGYTF

V gene: TRBV7-9
J gene: TRBJ2-2
clone size: .
D gene: .
CDR3 DNA: TGTGCCAGCAGCTTTAGTATCCTAGCGTCCGGGGAGCTGTTTTTT
CDR3 protein: CASSFSILASGELFF

V gene: TRBV20-1
J gene: TRBJ1-2
clone size: .
D gene: .
CDR3 DNA: TGCAGTGGGAGGGCAGGAGGCTACACCTTC
CDR3 protein: CSGRAGGYTF

V gene: TRBV7-9
J gene: TRBJ2-5
clone size: .
D gene: .
CDR3 DNA: TGTGCCAGCAGCCCGCAGATGGGAGAGACCCAGTACTTC
CDR3 protein: CASSPQMGETQYF

V gene: TRBV6-6
J gene: TRBJ2-5
clone size: .
D gene: .
CDR3 DNA: TGTGCCAGCAACCAACCCGACCCGGGGAAAGAGACCCAGTACTTC
CDR3 protein: CASNQPDPGKETQYF

V gene: TRBV11-2
J gene: TRBJ2-3
clone size: .
D gene: TRBD2
CDR3 DNA: TGTGCCAGCAGCTTAGGACTAGCGCATACAGATACGCAGTATTTT
CDR3 protein: CASSLGLAHTDTQYF

V gene: TRBV7-3
J gene: TRBJ2-1
clone size: .
D gene: TRBD2
CDR3 DNA: TGTGCCAGCAGCCCTTCTAGCGGGAGTATTGAGCAGTTCTTC
CDR3 protein: CASSPSSGSIEQFF

V gene: TRBV19
J gene: TRBJ1-2
clone size: .
D gene: .
CDR3 DNA: TGTGCCAGTAGCCCAATCGACAGAAACTATGGCTACACCTTC
CDR3 protein: CASSPIDRNYGYTF

V gene: TRBV18
J gene: TRBJ1-1
clone size: once
D gene: .
CDR3 DNA: TGTGCCAGCTCACCACCTGGGGGTACTGAAGCTTTCTTT
CDR3 protein: CASSPPGGTEAFF

V gene: TRBV25-1
J gene: TRBJ2-2
clone size: few
D gene: .
CDR3 DNA: TGTGCCACTCAAAAGGGCTCCACCGGGGAGCTGTTTTTT
CDR3 protein: CATQKGSTGELFF

V gene: TRBV7-9
J gene: TRBJ2-2
clone size: .
D gene: TRBD2
CDR3 DNA: TGTGCCAGCAGCCGGGACGGGGAGGGCACCGGGGAGCTGTTTTTT
CDR3 protein: CASSRDGEGTGELFF

V gene: TRBV19
J gene: TRBJ2-1
clone size: .
D gene: TRBD2
CDR3 DNA: TGTGCCAGTACTCAGACTAGCGCCGCCTACAATGAGCAGTTCTTC
CDR3 protein: CASTQTSAAYNEQFF

V gene: TRBV5-1
J gene: TRBJ2-4
clone size: .
D gene: .
CDR3 DNA: TGCGCCAGCAGCCCGCGACCGGACACCCTTCTAGGCCTAGCCAAAAACATTCAGTACTTC
CDR3 protein: CASSPRPDTLLGLAKNIQYF

V gene: TRBV5-1
J gene: TRBJ2-3
clone size: .
D gene: TRBD1
CDR3 DNA: TGCGCCAGCAGCCCAGGGACAGCTCCTAGCACAGATACGCAGTATTTT
CDR3 protein: CASSPGTAPSTDTQYF

V gene: TRBV21-1
J gene: TRBJ2-2
clone size: .
D gene: .
CDR3 DNA: TGTGCCAGCGGGACAGGGTACACCGGGGAGCTGTTTTTT
CDR3 protein: CASGTGYTGELFF

V gene: TRBV15
J gene: TRBJ1-5
clone size: .
D gene: TRBD1
CDR3 DNA: TGTGCCACCAGCAGGGAATACGGACAGGAGCCCCAGCATTTT
CDR3 protein: CATSREYGQEPQHF

V gene: TRBV7-2
J gene: TRBJ2-2
clone size: .
D gene: TRBD1
CDR3 DNA: TGTGCCAGCAGCTTAGTTAGGGGGCGCACCGGGGAGCTGTTTTTT
CDR3 protein: CASSLVRGRTGELFF

V gene: TRBV28
J gene: TRBJ2-7
clone size: .
D gene: TRBD1
CDR3 DNA: TGTGCCAGCAGTCTGACAGGGTTTACCTACGAGCAGTACTTC
CDR3 protein: CASSLTGFTYEQYF